This TCR beta chain was documented in a study of cytomegalovirus exposure and HLA in healthy donors (dated by TCRdb to 2016 to 2017). With regard to the full study: An earlier analysis of a few hundred of the donors reported roughly 300 Gb of sequence data and approximately 120 million unique TCR beta sequences obtained from approximately 180 million T cells. Donor age, sex, ethnicity and CMV serostatus were compiled together with the repertoire data. All discovery cohort repertoires had been generated using a single sequencing platform. An early release that covered fewer than 800 HLA-typed donors contained approximately 300 gigabases of sequencing data and 70 million to 100 million unique TCR sequences. Typing coverage differed by locus: A, B, C, DRB1 and DQB1 were typed in roughly 620-630 donors, DQA1 in 500 to 550, DPA1 in over 600, and DPB1 in approximately 450. To study patterns of TCR occurrence, a later analysis re-analyzed previously published TCR beta repertoires from 500 to 850 donors and added high-resolution HLA genotyping. The T cell repertoires of 550 to 850 subjects were profiled by immunosequencing and related to cytomegalovirus serostatus. Among the roughly 430 genotyped donors, roughly 80% belonged to the genetic ancestry cluster associated with self-reported Caucasian donors. Rather than using new phenotypic data, the later analysis identified candidate immune exposures from TCR beta sequences and from how often those sequences occurred across donors. Among 350 to 400 genotyped donors of the cohort, an average of around 240,000 unique TCR beta nucleotide sequences were sequenced per donor, around 18% of them non-productive. An earlier analysis of 587 of the donors used high-throughput TCR beta sequencing to judge whether each TCR beta V gene segment behaved as functional or pseudogenic. To predict cytomegalovirus infection status, the study combined high-throughput TCR immunosequencing, statistical association of individual TCRs with disease status, and machine learning. Genome-wide SNP genotypes for about three fifths of the roughly 700 donors were used in a later genetic analysis, which treated that subset as a discovery cohort. Both class I and class II loci were covered by HLA typing, at four-digit resolution. The study aimed to test whether cataloging public T cell receptors could reveal signatures of past pathogen exposure. Several DR-DQ haplotypes were treated as single units for association and clustering because of strong linkage in the cohort. In addition to the first cohort of about 650 subjects, a separate validation cohort of approximately 130 different subjects was used. Overall study outcomes, separate from this receptor: According to the authors, the approach could potentially be generalized to other disease states and immunological phenotypes. In vitro tests confirmed that a few of the cytomegalovirus-associated TCR beta chains recognize cytomegalovirus antigens. When HLA alleles, especially DR and DQ, strongly co-occurred, attributing TCR associations to individual alleles was difficult. While some public TCRs were present in many individuals, most TCR sequences turned up only very rarely across donors. In this cohort, only TCR beta chains were sequenced, and detectable features were limited by the absence of alpha or paired-chain data. In a later analysis, the rate of TCR association differed among HLA loci, with DRB1 alleles having the most associated TCRs and HLA-C alleles having the fewest. In an earlier analysis of some 550 of the donors, most TCR beta V segments were observed in productive rearrangements about 87% or about 30% of the time, broadly matching IMGT annotations. V-gene and J-gene trimming of TCR beta chains was associated with a missense DCLRE1C variant in a later genetic analysis, and the association was replicated in an independent cohort. For the cohort, immune exposure information was limited to CMV serostatus. Sequencing depth was assumed to be roughly uniform across donors in the presence/absence analyses, though that assumption may not hold. A later analysis associated some 17,000 TCR beta sequences with specific HLA alleles at a false discovery rate of 0.05. Some 15 rarely observed V segments, including chromosome 9 orphons, were excluded from the earlier analysis of approximately 500 of the donors because counts were too low. Because the 87-base-pair reads could not distinguish some IMGT-functional V segments, including TRBV6-2 and TRBV6-3, those segments were excluded. A cluster of highly shared sequence variants was judged likely to be a technical artifact of the sequencing pipeline. A later analysis found that HLA-associated TCR beta chains were more clonally expanded and had lower generation probabilities than equally common non-associated chains. The classifier was reported to diagnose cytomegalovirus status with high specificity and sensitivity in both the original and validation cohorts. The study listed 150 to 200 TCR beta chains as associated with cytomegalovirus. In a later analysis, most CMV-associated TCR beta chains were found to appear HLA-restricted, with HLA associations seemingly driven largely by CMV exposure. Linkage disequilibrium might explain the correlated functional status among segregating V segments, but an unknown experimental factor could not be excluded. Several of the top co-occurrence clusters appeared to be linked to parvovirus B19, influenza, CMV and Epstein-Barr virus, according to a later analysis. A further reported finding was that TCR beta sequences accurately predicted the HLA-A and HLA-B alleles for most subjects in the first cohort. Because HLA typing was missing for some donors at each locus, association tests included only the typed subset. In a later genetic analysis, fewer N-insertions in productive TCRs were reported among donors in an Asian-associated ancestry cluster than the roughly 710-donor mean.

The cohort comprised hundreds of healthy bone marrow donors. Cohort members were all nominally healthy when sampled, although unrecorded immune exposures were likely present. The donor was CMV seropositive and belonged to the group of more than 250 seropositive cohort members. A peripheral blood sample was collected from each donor, and TCR beta sequencing was performed on peripheral blood mononuclear cells. The Qiagen DNeasy Blood Extraction Kit was used to extract genomic DNA from the blood cell samples. The CDR3 holds 12 amino acids from the cysteine to the phenylalanine. Only the CDR3 DNA is retained, 36 bases long and in frame from the first base. Between the V and J ends, shortened by 3 bases and 2 bases respectively, the junction contains 5 bases. The germline V gene (reference sequence) supplies CDR1 SEHNR and CDR2 FQNEAQ. With respect to this clone: This clone's antigen is unknown. Base-call qualities are not available, and no considerably larger clone is one nucleotide away.

Libraries were built with the immunoSEQ multiplex PCR assay. For the multiplex PCR, a mixture combining 60 forward primers for TCR Vbeta segments and 13 reverse primers for TCR Jbeta segments was used. A multiplex PCR assay on genomic DNA amplified the CDR3 region of rearranged TCR beta genes. On the Illumina HiSeq System, the amplified TCR beta libraries were sequenced as 87-base-pair reads. In the paper's pipeline: Across the 666 repertoires, a later analysis counted 60 million to 90 million unique TCR beta chains, approximately 12 million of which were shared by at least two donors. To remove PCR and sequencing errors, raw reads were error-corrected and collapsed into unique sequences using a nearest-neighbor algorithm that merged closely related sequences. V, D and J gene segments were assigned by aligning CDR3 sequences to IMGT reference sequences. Each retained sequence needed at least a six-nucleotide match to both a V gene segment and a J gene segment. A rearrangement was called productive if the CDR3 had no stop codons and remained in frame with V and J, and every other rearrangement was called non-productive. CDR3 was defined by IMGT convention, running from the second conserved V-encoded cysteine to the conserved J-encoded phenylalanine. The earlier analysis of 500 to 600 of the donors excluded sequences that lacked an unambiguous match to a single V gene segment. In an earlier analysis of around 590 of the donors, a V segment was called functional when productive rearrangements were above 56.7%, and segregating when the standard deviation between donors exceeded 5%. A statistical classification framework was built to diagnose cytomegalovirus status from the catalog of TCR beta chain sequences. A later analysis assigned V and J genes by comparing TCR nucleotide sequences with IMGT/GENE-DB human TR gene sequences. Using the TCRdist pipeline, a later analysis assigned CDR3 sequences along with most-parsimonious VDJ recombination scenarios. In a later analysis, every TCR beta chain was defined by the combination of its CDR3 amino acid sequence and its V-gene family, and reads without a unique V-gene family were dropped. To address suspected cross-contamination and a sequencing artifact, a later analysis removed around 600 highly shared, low-generation-probability nucleotide sequences. In a later analysis, a clonal expansion index for each public chain was calculated from normalized within-repertoire ranks of inferred template counts. A later analysis computed generation probabilities with a VDJ recombination model fitted to out-of-frame rearrangements, and checked the results against IGoR. Hypergeometric tests were used in a later analysis to score TCR-TCR, TCR-HLA and TCR-CMV co-occurrence, with a repertoire-size bias correction applied to the TCR pairs. A later analysis estimated false discovery rates by permuting HLA or CMV assignments 20 times. In a later analysis, co-occurring TCRs were grouped using DBSCAN, with TCRdist sequence similarity added in when clustering inside HLA-allele-positive subsets. For co-occurrence clustering, repertoires with fewer than 30,000 or more than 120,000 public chains were excluded, along with five repertoires with anomalous nucleotide sharing. The immuneACCESS repertoire file appears here via TCRdb, limited to in-frame rearrangements. These files lack a portion of the clones; in checked studies, under half of the deficit traces to unresolved V genes, and the cause of the others is not known. V and J calls and clone size are as listed in that table; D and trimming were resolved from the DNA. In this sample the table shows 180,000 or so clones, 75% to 85% of which occur a single time. 4.9% of the sample rests with the top ten.

The origin of this receptor is a young woman in good health and CMV-seropositive. Recombination linked TRBV7-9 to TRBJ2-7, with the D gene not clear enough to name. Specimen: PBMCs. The DNA sequence reads TGTGCCAGCAGCTTCACAACCTACGAGCAGTACTTC. This codes for CASSFTTYEQYF.